This TCR beta chain was retrieved from a study of T cell changes during pregnancy in multiple sclerosis. V was pared by 4 bases and J by 8 bases, with 13 bases of the junction left unmatched. CDR1 and CDR2 from the germline V gene are LGHNA and YNFKEQ. The CDR3 length is 15 residues. TCRdb keeps only in-frame clones here, not all; method: immunoSEQ multiplex PCR. Here the sample spans tens of thousands of clones, about nine tenths being singletons. This TCR came from a female donor with multiple sclerosis, enrolled in a pregnancy study. The rearrangement uses TRBV4-2 and TRBJ1-2, with 7 bases fitting TRBD1. The sequencing used CD4+ T cells from peripheral blood mononuclear cells, collected in the first trimester of pregnancy. The CDR3, as DNA: TGTGCCAGCAGCCCCGCTACGGGACAGCCGGGCGGCTACACCTTC. Amino acid sequence: CASSPATGQPGGYTF.